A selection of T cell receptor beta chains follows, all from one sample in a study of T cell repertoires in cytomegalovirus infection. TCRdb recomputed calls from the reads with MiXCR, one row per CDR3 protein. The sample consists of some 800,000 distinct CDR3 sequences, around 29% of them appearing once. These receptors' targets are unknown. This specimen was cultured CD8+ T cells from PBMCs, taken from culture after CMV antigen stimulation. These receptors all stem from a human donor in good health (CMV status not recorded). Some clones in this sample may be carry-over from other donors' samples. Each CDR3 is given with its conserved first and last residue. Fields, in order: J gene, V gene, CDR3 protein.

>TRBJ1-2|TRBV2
CASNDPMGFVYGYTF
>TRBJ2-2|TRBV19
CASSGGRNTGELFF
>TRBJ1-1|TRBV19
CASWVPGNTEAFF
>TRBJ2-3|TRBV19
CASSIALRTSGVADTQYF
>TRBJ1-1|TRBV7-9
CASSNLGADTEAFF
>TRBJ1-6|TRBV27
CASTGTGNSPLHF
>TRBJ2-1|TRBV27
CASADRGQILNNEQFF
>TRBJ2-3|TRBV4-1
CASMKQGEGTQYF
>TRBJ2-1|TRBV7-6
CASSISSGGYYNEQFF
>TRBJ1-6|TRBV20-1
CSARDGEGGGSPLHF
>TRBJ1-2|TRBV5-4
CASSPGQYVIRDGYTF
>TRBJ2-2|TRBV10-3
CAIPGTTGELFF
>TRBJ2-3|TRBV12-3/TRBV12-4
CASKQSTDTQYF
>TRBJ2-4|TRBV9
CASSAGGSLAKNIQYF
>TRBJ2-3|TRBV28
CASSLTAGFSTHTDTQYF
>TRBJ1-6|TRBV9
CASSVAGENSPLHF
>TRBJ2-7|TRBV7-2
CASSLGGQGLSYEQYF
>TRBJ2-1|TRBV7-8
CASSLEAGGSYNEQFF
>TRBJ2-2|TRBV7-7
CASSLSGQGLHTGELFF
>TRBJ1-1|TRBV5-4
CASSLFSGRNTEAFF